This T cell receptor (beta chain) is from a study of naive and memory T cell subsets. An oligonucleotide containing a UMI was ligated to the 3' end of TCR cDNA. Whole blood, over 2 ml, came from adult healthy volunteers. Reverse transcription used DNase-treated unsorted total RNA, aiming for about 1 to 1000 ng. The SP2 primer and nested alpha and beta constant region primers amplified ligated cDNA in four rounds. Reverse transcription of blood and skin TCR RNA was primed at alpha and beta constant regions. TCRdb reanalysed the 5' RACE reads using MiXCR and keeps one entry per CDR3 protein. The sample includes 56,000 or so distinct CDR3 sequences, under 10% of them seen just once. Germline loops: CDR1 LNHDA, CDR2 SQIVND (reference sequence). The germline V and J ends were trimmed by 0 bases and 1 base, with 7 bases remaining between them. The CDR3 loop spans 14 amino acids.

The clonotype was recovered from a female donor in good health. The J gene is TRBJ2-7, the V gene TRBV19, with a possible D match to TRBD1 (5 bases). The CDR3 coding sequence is TGTGCCAGTAGTATAGACAGGGCATCCTACGAGCAGTACTTC. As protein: CASSIDRASYEQYF.